This entry lists 3 T cell receptor beta chains sequenced from one sample in a study of blood T cell repertoires in COVID-19. TCRdb's copy holds only in-frame clones and misses some; the assay was immunoSEQ multiplex PCR. This sample has hundreds of thousands of clones; approximately 80% occur once, and the top ten carry 5%. Sequences were obtained from PBMCs or T cells enriched from blood (not recorded which). The receptors originated from a man between 35 and 55 years old who had been exposed to COVID-19.

V usage is TRBV14 and J usage is TRBJ1-5, with TRBD1 matching 7 bases. This CDR3 comprises 14 residues. V lost 3 bases to trimming and J lost 5 bases; unmatched junction nucleotides: 4. The germline CDR1 and CDR2 sequences are SGHDN and FVKESK. This CDR3 is CASSQTGRDQPQHF. Written as DNA, the CDR3 is TGTGCCAGCAGCCAGACAGGGAGAGATCAGCCCCAGCATTTT.

This clone was picked up one time. The gene calls are TRBV6-5 and TRBJ2-5, with 8 positions matching TRBD1. Germline assignment: CDR1 MNHEY and CDR2 SVGAGI. This CDR3 is 15 amino acids long. Unmatched junction bases numbered 10, after V lost 6 bases and J lost 4 bases. The CDR3 loop is CASSARGRSPETQYF. CDR3 sequence (DNA): TGTGCCAGCAGCGCCAGGGGGCGGTCTCCAGAGACCCAGTACTTC.

This clone was counted a single time. The CDR3 spells CASSLLRQGTSGANVLTF. The CDR3 region has the DNA TGCGCCAGCAGCCTACTCAGACAGGGTACTTCTGGGGCCAACGTCCTGACTTTC. This sequence joins TRBV4-1 and TRBJ2-6; 7 bases align to TRBD1. This CDR3 is 18 amino acids long. CDR1 and CDR2 from the germline V gene are MGHRA and YSYEKL. V lost 4 bases to trimming and J lost 1 base; unmatched junction nucleotides: 10.